This TCR beta chain comes out of a study of blood T cell repertoires in COVID-19. Study summary: Sites in the United States, Italy and Spain provided acute and convalescent COVID-19 samples. PBMCs, B-cell-depleted T cells, or T cells were the source of the cDNA or gDNA that made up the material.

The authors' processing: Nucleated cell counts were estimated from reference gene primer amplification. The repertoire was sequenced with immunoSEQ multiplex PCR; TCRdb's copy has only in-frame clones and lacks some. D and trimming were read from the DNA, whereas the V and J calls and clone size are those reported in that table. Of just under 100,000 clones in the sample, 85% to 90% are singletons; the top ten hold 10% to 15%. CDR3 length: 18 amino acids. V gave up 4 bases and J gave up 0 bases; unmatched junction bases: 7. Germline V CDR1 and CDR2: SGHTS, YDEGEE. Sequencing input: peripheral blood. V is TRBV5-8 and J is TRBJ2-5; 15 bases line up with TRBD2. This TCR was recovered from an older woman in a cohort sampled during active or convalescent COVID-19. The DNA of the CDR3 is TGTGCCAGCAGCCCCGGGACTAGCGGGAGGACGTACCAAGAGACCCAGTACTTC. Its translation is CASSPGTSGRTYQETQYF.